The 16 T cell receptor beta chains given below trace back to one sample, sequenced in a study of shared clonotypes between healthy human individuals. Some clones are missing from TCRdb's copy, which holds only in-frame ones; the method was immunoSEQ multiplex PCR. The table shows hundreds of thousands of clones, with around three quarters occurring only once. The specimen sequenced was memory CD4+ T cells sorted from blood. Subset here: CD45RA-negative fraction. Receptors were obtained from a woman aged 25 to 39 in good health.

The chain has TRBV25-1 and TRBJ2-2; the D gene is possibly TRBD2 (5 bases). The V end was cut by 6 bases, the J end by 6 bases, with 17 bases between. CDR1 is MGHDK and CDR2 is SYGVNS in the germline V gene. The CDR3 spans 15 residues. This CDR3 reads CASRMTAGGPGELFF. CDR3 sequence (DNA): TGTGCCAGCAGAATGACCGCTGGCGGGCCCGGGGAGCTGTTTTTT.

DNA for the CDR3: TGCAGCGTTGAAGAGTGGGGCCGCACAGATACGCAGTATTTT. This gives the protein CSVEEWGRTDTQYF. This chain uses TRBV29-1 with TRBJ2-3, with D maybe TRBD1 (5 bases). Germline CDR1 is SQVTM and CDR2 is ANQGSEA. Deletions cut 0 bases from V and 1 base from J, with 8 bases between. The CDR3 spans 14 residues.

The CDR3 DNA follows: TGTGCCAGCAGTTCCCTGAGGAACACTGAAGCTTTCTTT. It yields the protein CASSSLRNTEAFF. The chain is built from TRBV6-1 and TRBJ1-1, with D unclear. The CDR3 runs to 13 residues. Trimming took 5 bases from V and 1 from J, leaving 8 bases between them. Germline CDR1 reads MNHNS; CDR2 reads SASEGT.

This rearrangement joins TRBV5-6 to TRBJ2-7; TRBD1 or TRBD2 may be the D gene (5 bases each). The CDR3 is made up of 14 amino acids. V lost 4 bases and J lost 2, with 13 bases in between. Germline V gives CDR1 SGHDT, CDR2 YYEEEE. The DNA for the CDR3 is TGTGCCAGCAGCGTGCCGGGACCACCCTACGAGCAGTACTTC. Amino acid sequence: CASSVPGPPYEQYF.

The chain links TRBV5-1 to TRBJ1-1, with D unclear. From germline, CDR1 is SGHRS and CDR2 YFSETQ. The V gene lost 4 bases and the J gene lost 1 base, with 17 bases spanning the gap. This CDR3 spans 16 amino acids. The CDR3 coding sequence is TGCGCCAGCAGCCGTTTGACCCTGGACGGGAACACTGAAGCTTTCTTT. Translated, it gives CASSRLTLDGNTEAFF.

CDR3: CASATGGIYEQYF. The CDR3 DNA is TGTGCCAGCGCTACGGGGGGAATCTACGAGCAGTACTTC. This sequence joins TRBV7-9 and TRBJ2-7; TRBD2 matches 7 bases. CDR1 and CDR2 from the germline V gene are SEHNR and FQNEAQ (reference sequence). CDR3 length equals 13 residues. J was trimmed by 3 bases and V by 8 bases; bases with no gene match: 7.

The CDR3 sequence: CASSERDRVSYEQYF. The CDR3 nucleotides read TGTGCCAGCAGCGAGAGGGACAGGGTCTCCTACGAGCAGTACTTC. The rearrangement links TRBV5-4 to TRBJ2-7; 9 bases line up with TRBD1. The CDR3 has 15 amino acids. With 4 bases clipped from V and 0 bases from J, the junction kept 5 bases outside the gene matches. Germline V gene data show CDR1 as SGHNT and CDR2 as YYREEE (reference sequence).

Concerning this clone: At the DNA level, this CDR3 is encoded by other sequences in the same sample as well. V gene TRBV14 combines with J gene TRBJ2-3, with D maybe TRBD2 (6 bases). This CDR3 has 15 residues. The V end was cut by 0 bases, the J end by 3 bases, with 10 bases between. CDR1 is SGHDN and CDR2 is FVKESK in the germline V gene. This CDR3 is CASSQDRGSTDTQYF. The CDR3 bases are TGTGCCAGCAGCCAAGACCGGGGGAGTACAGATACGCAGTATTTT.

CDR3: CASSLRGSLRNEQFF. DNA for the CDR3: TGTGCCAGCAGCTTACGCGGGAGTCTTCGAAATGAGCAGTTCTTC. The V call is TRBV7-8, the J call TRBJ2-1; 7 nucleotides align to TRBD2. Trimming cost V 2 bases and J 7 bases; bases outside gene matches: 8. The CDR3 has 15 residues. The germline V gene encodes CDR1 SGHVS and CDR2 FQNEAQ.

This clone is a singleton in its sample. This CDR3 is also generated by other DNA sequences in the sample. The CDR3 DNA is TGTGCCAGCAGTCTGGGGGGGGCTGGCTACAATGAGCAGTTCTTC. Protein product: CASSLGGAGYNEQFF. V usage is TRBV28 and J usage is TRBJ2-1; D perhaps matches TRBD2 (7 bases). The CDR3 is made up of 15 amino acids. Germline loops: CDR1 MDHEN, CDR2 SYDVKM. V lost 5 bases and J 3 bases, leaving 14 bases between the germline ends.

The chain uses TRBV19 and TRBJ2-5; 9 bases agree with TRBD2. The ends lost 6 bases at V and 3 bases at J; junction bases unmatched: 2. The CDR3 length is 13 residues. Germline V lookup: CDR1 LNHDA, CDR2 SQIVND (reference sequence). The CDR3 bases are TGTGCCAGTAGGACTAGCGGTGAAGAGACCCAGTACTTC. Translation: CASRTSGEETQYF.

The chain is built from TRBV29-1 and TRBJ1-1; possible D gene TRBD1, 5 bases. Trimming left V 7 bases short and J 5 bases short, with 20 bases between. Germline V gene sequence: CDR1 SQVTM, CDR2 ANQGSEA. CDR3 length: 14 residues. DNA of the CDR3: TGCAGCGCTTGGGTAGGGGCAGGGAGGACTGAAGCTTTCTTT. This encodes CSAWVGAGRTEAFF.

This chain links TRBV28 with TRBJ1-1, with 7 bases identical to TRBD1. Germline CDR1 reads MDHEN; CDR2 reads SYDVKM. The CDR3 sequence is 16 residues long. With V trimmed by 8 bases and J by 3 bases, 15 bases remained unmatched. The CDR3 nucleotides read TGTGCCAGCCGCCGTGGAGGGGGCTTGGGTGACACTGAAGCTTTCTTT. Encoded protein: CASRRGGGLGDTEAFF.

V usage is TRBV4-1 and J usage is TRBJ2-1; D may be TRBD2 (6 bases). Germline CDR1 reads MGHRA; CDR2 reads YSYEKL. V lost 5 bases and J lost 3, with 17 bases in between. The CDR3 totals 16 residues. CDR3 in amino acids: CASSAIGRSNYNEQFF. DNA for the CDR3: TGCGCCAGCAGCGCCATCGGGAGAAGTAACTACAATGAGCAGTTCTTC.

Points on this clone: This specimen includes other DNA sequences encoding the same CDR3. The chain has TRBV28 and TRBJ2-6, with D possibly matching TRBD1 (5 bases). Between the trimmed V and J ends, which lost 2 bases and 0 bases, there was a span of 5 bases. In germline, CDR1 is MDHEN, CDR2 SYDVKM. The CDR3 runs 15 residues. The CDR3 DNA is TGTGCCAGCAGTTTAGACAGCTCTGGGGCCAACGTCCTGACTTTC. This codes for CASSLDSSGANVLTF.

The genes are TRBV7-2 and TRBJ1-1; D is unresolved. Trimming removed 2 bases at V and 5 bases at J, with 9 bases between. Germline values: CDR1 SGHTA, CDR2 FQGNSA. The CDR3 totals 13 residues. The CDR3 here is CASSLYRGTEAFF. CDR3 coding DNA: TGTGCCAGCAGCTTATATCGAGGAACTGAAGCTTTCTTT.